Following are 20 T cell receptor beta chains from one sample sequenced in a study of CXCR3-negative and CXCR3-positive naive CD8 T cells (dated by TCRdb to about 2019). The investigation overall reported the following: Compared with CXCR3-negative naive cells, CXCR3-positive naive cells had TRB CDR3s with higher hydrophobicity (lower Kidera factor 4), lower energy, and higher strength and volume indices.

The sample was run on a NextSeq 550. The Human TCR Profiling Kit (MiLaboratory) was used to prepare UMI-labeled 5' RACE TRB cDNA libraries. TCRdb reprocessed the raw reads; every CDR3 protein sequence is a single record, and DNA is not supplied. The record for this sample contains 140,000 to 150,000 distinct CDR3 sequences. Of the sample, under 0.35% falls within the top ten clones. No antigen has been identified for these receptors. Source material: naive CXCR3+ CD8+ T cells from blood. Sample cell subset or site, as interpreted from the label and publication: CD45RO-CCR7+CD27+CD95- naive CD8+ T cells expressing CXCR3 (TNR3+). The receptors were sampled from a human donor in good health. Some clones in this sample may be carry-over from other donors' samples.

CDR3 loop: CSVEMWEYSYTEQFF. V is TRBV29-1 and J is TRBJ2-1. The germline CDR1 and CDR2 sequences are SQVTM and ANQGSEA. CDR3 length equals 15 residues.

The chain joins TRBV29-1 to TRBJ1-1; TCRdb gives TRBD1 as the D gene, but with no DNA this cannot be confirmed. From germline, CDR1 is SQVTM and CDR2 ANQGSEA. The CDR3 has 14 residues. CDR3 loop: CSVENRQANTEAFF.

This chain joins TRBV11-3 and TRBJ1-2. This CDR3 is built from 16 residues. CDR1 and CDR2 from the germline V gene are SGHNT and YENEEA. CDR3 in amino acids: CASSSETFIANYGYTF. The whole variable domain, filled in from reference TRBV11-3 and TRBJ1-2, reads EAGVVQSPRYKIIEKKQPVAFWCNPISGHNTLYWYLQNLGQGPELLIRYENEEAVDDSQLPKDRFSAERLKGVDSTLKIQPAELGDSAVYLCASSSETFIANYGYTFGSGTRLTVV.

The CDR3 here is CASRSWQASYLVDEQYF. The chain combines TRBV12-3 or TRBV12-4 with TRBJ2-7; TCRdb calls TRBD2, which cannot be checked without DNA. This CDR3 has 17 amino acids.

V and J are TRBV13 and TRBJ2-5. Germline lookup yields CDR1 PRHDT and CDR2 FYEKMQ (reference sequence). The CDR3 consists of 15 residues. CDR3 residues: CASSPRGSRQETQYF.

The gene calls are TRBV20-1 and TRBJ2-7; TCRdb reports TRBD2, a call that lacks DNA to check it against. Germline V gives CDR1 DFQATT, CDR2 SNEGSKA (reference sequence). The length of the CDR3 is 16 residues. CDR3 residues: CSARDLWTSQGYEQYF.

The chain employs TRBV6-5 and TRBJ2-2; lacking DNA, the TRBD1 call made by TCRdb goes unchecked. This CDR3 is 12 amino acids long. The germline V gene encodes CDR1 MNHEY and CDR2 SVGAGI. CDR3: CASSYQGGELFF.

V gene TRBV11-3 combines with J gene TRBJ1-1. The CDR3 is 15 residues long. Per germline, CDR1 SGHNT and CDR2 YENEEA. The CDR3 sequence is CASSSNQYMNTEAFF.

The V call is TRBV3-1, the J call TRBJ2-1; TCRdb's assignment of TRBD2 cannot be checked, as there is no DNA. CDR1 LGHDT and CDR2 YNNKEL come from the germline V gene (reference sequence). The CDR3 has 17 residues. The CDR3 spells CASSQVAGGESYNEQFF.

V usage is TRBV5-4 and J usage is TRBJ2-7; TCRdb picks TRBD2, but there is no DNA to check that call. This CDR3 contains 14 residues. Per the germline V gene, CDR1 is SGHNT and CDR2 is YYREEE (reference sequence). CDR3 in amino acids: CASSLGLADYEQYF.

The chain uses TRBV4-3 and TRBJ2-1; TCRdb reports TRBD1, a call that lacks DNA to check it against. The germline V gene encodes CDR1 LGHNA and CDR2 YSLEER. The CDR3 is made up of 17 amino acids. This CDR3 reads CASSQHRDRGMRNEQFF.

The J gene is TRBJ2-1, the V gene TRBV4-3; TCRdb's D gene call, TRBD2, goes unchecked for lack of DNA. Germline assignment: CDR1 LGHNA and CDR2 YSLEER. The CDR3 length is 16 residues. The CDR3 reads CASSQERGGSYNEQFF.

V usage is TRBV4-1 and J usage is TRBJ1-1. This CDR3 is 14 amino acids long. CDR1 MGHRA and CDR2 YSYEKL come from the germline V gene. The chain's CDR3 is CASSQAVMNTEAFF.

This chain connects TRBV5-1 to TRBJ2-7; absent DNA, TCRdb's TRBD1 call cannot be checked. CDR3 size: 14 residues. The germline V gene encodes CDR1 SGHRS and CDR2 YFSETQ. The CDR3 spells CASSPGQGSHEQYF.

The CDR3 is CASSQTTTGSTDTQYF. This rearrangement joins TRBV12-3 or TRBV12-4 to TRBJ2-3; TCRdb calls TRBD1, which cannot be checked without DNA. The CDR3 extends over 16 amino acids.

V gene TRBV12-3 or TRBV12-4 combines with J gene TRBJ2-1; the TRBD2 assignment by TCRdb is unverifiable without DNA. CDR3 length: 15 amino acids. The chain's CDR3 is CASSGGGASYNEQFF.

This chain connects TRBV5-6 to TRBJ2-1. The V gene's germline CDR1 is SGHDT and CDR2 YYEEEE. This CDR3 is 14 amino acids long. The CDR3 is CASSLLAAYNEQFF.

This chain connects TRBV29-1 to TRBJ1-2; TCRdb selects TRBD1, and the lack of DNA leaves this call unchecked. Looked up from germline, CDR1 is SQVTM and CDR2 is ANQGSEA. CDR3 length equals 15 residues. This CDR3 reads CSVSGEQAPSNGYTF.

The chain joins TRBV29-1 to TRBJ2-7. The CDR3 runs to 13 residues. Per the germline V gene, CDR1 is SQVTM and CDR2 is ANQGSEA. CDR3 region: CSVVVGSSYEQYF.

The chain is built from TRBV20-1 and TRBJ1-1. The CDR3 contains 14 residues. Germline-derived CDR1 and CDR2 are DFQATT and SNEGSKA (reference sequence). CDR3 region: CSARVVTLNTEAFF.